This TCR beta chain was documented in a study of post-analysis software for immune sequencing data. At the level of the study: Disease courses included relapsing-remitting, secondary progressive and progressive-relapsing multiple sclerosis. Study observations and caveats: In patients, TRBV5-6, TRBV5-1 and TRBV20-1 belonged to roughly five TRBV segments found more frequently than in controls. Multiple sclerosis patients showed significantly lower normalized Chao1 diversity than controls did. Samples from one preparation batch, clustered by F measure, grouped strongly together.

The J segment lost 4 bases and the V segment lost 6 bases, leaving 19 bases of the junction unmatched. This CDR3 comprises 18 residues. CDR1 is MNHNS, CDR2 SASEGT, per germline. The sample holds a few counts of this clonotype. Its target is not known. Tagging with unique molecular identifiers was a feature of the TCR beta cDNA libraries. In TCRdb, the PCR reads were re-called with MiXCR into one record per CDR3 protein. The sample consists of 350,000 to 450,000 distinct CDR3 sequences, around a third of them appearing once. The source of this sequence is a girl aged 5-17 years with multiple sclerosis. Source material: blood. V and J are TRBV6-1 and TRBJ2-7, with TRBD2 matching over 9 bases. Here the CDR3 reads CASSRAGASGVNFYEQYF. Written as DNA, the CDR3 is TGTGCCAGCAGCCGAGCCGGGGCTAGCGGGGTTAATTTTTACGAGCAGTACTTC.